The 30 T cell receptor beta chains given below trace back to one sample, sequenced in a study of graft-versus-host responses after intestinal transplantation. The data were produced by immunoSEQ multiplex PCR, yet TCRdb's version contains in-frame clones alone and is incomplete. The sample lists 15,000 to 20,000 clones; 75% to 85% were seen once. The graft tissue was processed, and this released both intraepithelial and lamina propria lymphocytes. This material consisted of ileum tissue, taken roughly 110 days after intestinal transplant. The receptors originated from a human patient who received an intestinal transplant, so some T cells may come from the graft donor.

The rearrangement links TRBV4-2 to TRBJ2-5, with a tentative D call TRBD2 (6 bases). Trimming removed 1 base from V and 2 bases from J, with 11 bases in between. From germline, CDR1 is LGHNA and CDR2 YNFKEQ. The CDR3 is 15 amino acids. CDR3 DNA: TGTGCCAGCAGCCAAGGGCGGGGTGGGCAAGAGACCCAGTACTTC. Encoded protein: CASSQGRGGQETQYF.

This chain joins TRBV28 and TRBJ1-3; no firm D call. The CDR3 runs to 17 residues. V was cut by 5 bases and J by 0 bases, with 17 bases left in between. CDR1 and CDR2 (germline): MDHEN, SYDVKM. The CDR3 region is CASSPYVSLLSGNTIYF. The CDR3 DNA reads TGTGCCAGCAGTCCCTATGTGTCACTTCTCTCTGGAAACACCATATATTTT.

V is TRBV7-3 and J is TRBJ2-3, with 10 bases aligning to TRBD1. Germline values: CDR1 SGHTA, CDR2 FQGTGA. The CDR3 is 16 residues long. The V segment lost 1 base and the J segment 1 base; nucleotides outside the gene matches: 2. The CDR3 coding sequence is TGTGCCAGCAGCTTAATGGGGACAGGGGGCACAGATACGCAGTATTTT. Its translation is CASSLMGTGGTDTQYF.

The chain combines TRBV5-1 with TRBJ2-1; D may correspond to TRBD1 or TRBD2 (5 bases each). V shed 6 bases and J shed 4 bases, with 11 bases lying between them. The length of the CDR3 is 13 residues. In germline, CDR1 is SGHRS, CDR2 YFSETQ. The chain's CDR3 is CASNRDGYNEQFF. In nucleotides, the CDR3 is TGCGCCAGCAACCGGGACGGATACAATGAGCAGTTCTTC. Complete variable domain (other parts from reference TRBV5-1 and TRBJ2-1): KAGVTQTPRYLIKTRGQQVTLSCSPISGHRSVSWYQQTPGQGLQFLFEYFSETQRNKGNFPGRFSGRQFSNSRSEMNVSTLELGDSALYLCASNRDGYNEQFFGPGTRLTVL.

The gene calls are TRBV19 and TRBJ2-1; D gene unclear. V was trimmed by 7 bases and J by 7 bases, leaving 14 bases between them. There are 13 residues in the CDR3. Germline CDR1 reads LNHDA; CDR2 reads SQIVND (reference sequence). CDR3 loop: CASILLPINEQFF. The DNA for the CDR3 is TGTGCCAGTATACTCCTACCAATTAATGAGCAGTTCTTC. Combining the CDR3 with reference TRBV19 and TRBJ2-1 gives the whole variable domain DGGITQSPKYLFRKEGQNVTLSCEQNLNHDAMYWYRQDPGQGLRLIYYSQIVNDFQKGDIAEGYSVSREKKESFPLTVTSAQKNPTAFYLCASILLPINEQFFGPGTRLTVL.

The gene calls are TRBV7-9 and TRBJ2-1; D gene ambiguous. The V end was cut by 6 bases, the J end by 2 bases, with 5 bases between. Germline loops: CDR1 SEHNR, CDR2 FQNEAQ (reference sequence). The CDR3 has 12 amino acids. CDR3 DNA: TGTGCCAGCAGGTATCCCTACAATGAGCAGTTCTTC. Residues: CASRYPYNEQFF.

This sequence joins TRBV18 and TRBJ2-2; D might be TRBD1 (5 bases). Trimming removed 3 bases at V and 2 bases at J, with 16 bases between. The CDR3 runs to 17 residues. Germline assignment: CDR1 KGHSH and CDR2 LQKENI. The CDR3 DNA reads as TGTGCCAGCTCACCGTTGGCTAATGGACAAAACACCGGGGAGCTGTTTTTT. It translates to CASSPLANGQNTGELFF.

This chain joins TRBV6-5 and TRBJ2-1, with D unresolved. Trimming pared 4 bases from V and 0 bases from J, leaving 10 bases between. CDR3 length: 15 amino acids. Looked up from germline, CDR1 is MNHEY and CDR2 is SVGAGI. The CDR3 sequence is CASSLSFSSYNEQFF. The CDR3 DNA is TGTGCCAGCAGTTTGTCCTTCTCCTCCTACAATGAGCAGTTCTTC.

V gene TRBV7-9 combines with J gene TRBJ1-1, with D possibly TRBD1 on 5 matching bases. Trimming took off 5 bases at V and 4 bases at J, with 11 bases between the two ends. Germline CDR1 and CDR2: SEHNR and FQNEAQ (reference sequence). The CDR3 covers 13 residues. CDR3 DNA sequence: TGTGCCAGCAGCCTAACGGGGGGCACTGAAGCTTTCTTT. This gives the protein CASSLTGGTEAFF.

This chain connects TRBV28 to TRBJ2-1; 7 bases fit TRBD2. CDR1 MDHEN and CDR2 SYDVKM come from the germline V gene. The V segment lost 0 bases and the J segment 7 bases; nucleotides outside the gene matches: 0. The CDR3 has 13 residues. The CDR3 DNA is TGTGCCAGCAGTTTATGGGGGGGGAATGAGCAGTTCTTC. This encodes CASSLWGGNEQFF.

J is TRBJ2-1 and V is TRBV9; 7 bases align to TRBD2. The CDR3 contains 14 residues. With 3 bases clipped from V and 2 bases from J, the junction kept 2 bases outside the gene matches. Germline V CDR1 and CDR2: SGDLS, YYNGEE. This CDR3 is CASSGGRAYNEQFF. The CDR3 nucleotides are TGTGCCAGCAGCGGCGGGAGAGCCTACAATGAGCAGTTCTTC.

In this sample, this clone turned up once. The chain joins TRBV11-2 to TRBJ2-7; D is ambiguous. The CDR3 is 14 amino acids. From germline, CDR1 is SGHAT and CDR2 FQNNGV. V lost 3 bases, J lost 5 bases, and 14 bases lay in between. The CDR3 here is CASSFGVGIHEQYF. Here the CDR3 DNA reads TGTGCCAGCAGCTTCGGCGTCGGAATCCACGAGCAGTACTTC.

The chain has TRBV27 and TRBJ2-3; D call uncertain. Germline V lookup: CDR1 MNHEY, CDR2 SMNVEV (reference sequence). Trimming pared 6 bases from V and 2 bases from J, leaving 3 bases between. This CDR3 is built from 11 residues. The CDR3 region is CASRLTDTQYF. The CDR3 DNA sequence: TGTGCCAGCAGACTCACAGATACGCAGTATTTT.

The CDR3 coding sequence is TGTGCCACCCTAAGACTCTCCTACAATGAGCAGTTCTTC. As protein: CATLRLSYNEQFF. This sequence joins TRBV28 and TRBJ2-1; D is undetermined. V was cut by 10 bases and J by 0 bases, with 10 bases left in between. The CDR3 runs 13 residues. Germline V gene lookup returns CDR1 MDHEN and CDR2 SYDVKM.

The chain carries TRBV6-5 and TRBJ2-5; D gene ambiguous. The V and J ends lost 4 bases and 1 base respectively, with 13 bases between them. CDR3 length: 15 amino acids. Germline V CDR1 and CDR2: MNHEY, SVGAGI. The CDR3 loop reads CASSSSVAVQETQYF. The CDR3 nucleotides are TGTGCCAGCAGTTCCTCCGTGGCGGTCCAAGAGACCCAGTACTTC.

The rearrangement uses TRBV6-6 and TRBJ1-2; 7 nucleotides align to TRBD1. The J segment lost 2 bases and the V segment lost 4 bases, leaving 10 bases of the junction unmatched. This CDR3 is 16 amino acids long. Germline V CDR1 and CDR2: MNHNY, SVGAGI (reference sequence). CDR3 amino acids: CASSSTGWWVNYGYTF. DNA for the CDR3: TGTGCCAGCAGTTCGACAGGGTGGTGGGTCAACTATGGCTACACCTTC.

The rearrangement links TRBV7-9 to TRBJ1-5; 7 bases align to TRBD1. V shed 5 bases, J shed 2 bases, and the junction held 0 bases outside the gene matches. The CDR3 is 13 amino acids. From germline, CDR1 is SEHNR and CDR2 FQNEAQ (reference sequence). The DNA for the CDR3 is TGTGCCAGCAGCACAGGGGGCAATCAGCCCCAGCATTTT. Residues: CASSTGGNQPQHF.

With respect to this clone: A read error may produce the germline difference seen at one junction end. The chain recombines TRBV4-1 with TRBJ2-2; D might be TRBD2 (5 bases). CDR1 is MGHRA and CDR2 is YSYEKL in the germline V gene. The CDR3 is made up of 15 amino acids. CDR3 DNA: TGTGCCAGCAGCCAAGAAGAGGGTTCCACCGGGGAGCTGTTTTTT. It yields the protein CASSQEEGSTGELFF.

J is TRBJ2-3 and V is TRBV4-1; 8 nucleotides match TRBD1. Trimming cost V 2 bases and J 2 bases; bases outside gene matches: 12. The CDR3 extends over 18 amino acids. CDR1 is MGHRA and CDR2 is YSYEKL in the germline V gene. The CDR3 sequence is CASSQWRSQGAYTDTQYF. CDR3 coding DNA: TGCGCCAGCAGCCAATGGAGGTCGCAGGGGGCTTACACAGATACGCAGTATTTT.

The chain couples TRBV13 to TRBJ2-4; 10 positions agree with TRBD2. V shed 5 bases and J 6 bases; nucleotides not matched to a gene: 10. The CDR3 covers 16 residues. Germline CDR1 PRHDT, CDR2 FYEKMQ (reference sequence). As DNA, the CDR3 is TGTGCCAGCAGCCGTCAGCGGGAGGGCAGGGTAAACATTCAGTACTTC. Translated, it gives CASSRQREGRVNIQYF. Together with reference TRBV13 and TRBJ2-4, the CDR3 gives the full variable domain: AAGVIQSPRHLIKEKRETATLKCYPIPRHDTVYWYQQGPGQDPQFLISFYEKMQSDKGSIPDRFSAQQFSDYHSELNMSSLELGDSALYFCASSRQREGRVNIQYFGAGTRLSVL.

The chain joins TRBV5-6 to TRBJ1-3; D unresolved. Between the trimmed V and J ends, which lost 0 bases and 0 bases, there was a span of 7 bases. CDR3 length: 15 amino acids. Germline CDR1 is SGHDT and CDR2 is YYEEEE. For the CDR3, the DNA is TGTGCCAGCAGCTTGGATGCAGACTCTGGAAACACCATATATTTT. Its protein product is CASSLDADSGNTIYF. The full variable domain, its missing parts supplied by reference TRBV5-6 and TRBJ1-3, is DAGVTQSPTHLIKTRGQQVTLRCSPKSGHDTVSWYQQALGQGPQFIFQYYEEEERQRGNFPDRFSGHQFPNYSSELNVNALLLGDSALYLCASSLDADSGNTIYFGEGSWLTVV.

This clone has only one observation. The V and J genes are TRBV19 and TRBJ2-1, with D maybe TRBD2 (5 bases). The germline V gene encodes CDR1 LNHDA and CDR2 SQIVND (reference sequence). The length of the CDR3 is 14 residues. Trimming removed 7 bases from V and 5 bases from J, with 15 bases in between. The CDR3: CASTPEGWDNEQFF. CDR3 nucleotides: TGTGCCAGTACCCCCGAGGGCTGGGACAATGAGCAGTTCTTC.

The chain carries TRBV21-1 and TRBJ1-3; TRBD1 reflects the table's D call only, with no check against the DNA. TRBV21-1 is flagged as a pseudogene. This CDR3 is 16 amino acids long. For the CDR3, the DNA is TGTGCCAGCAGCAAAACGGGACAAATCTCTGGAAACACCATATATTTT. Residues: CASSKTGQISGNTIYF.

This chain links TRBV5-1 with TRBJ2-5; D is undetermined. V lost 0 bases, J lost 2 bases, and 8 bases lay in between. The germline CDR1 and CDR2 sequences are SGHRS and YFSETQ. This CDR3 is 14 amino acids long. The chain's CDR3 is CASSLVSGQETQYF. For the CDR3, the DNA is TGCGCCAGCAGCTTGGTTTCAGGTCAAGAGACCCAGTACTTC.

The rearrangement joins TRBV27 to TRBJ2-2; no clear D. The V end was cut by 6 bases, the J end by 2 bases, with 10 bases between. Germline V CDR1 and CDR2: MNHEY, SMNVEV (reference sequence). The CDR3 is 14 residues long. The CDR3 protein is CASRAFPNTGELFF. CDR3 sequence (DNA): TGTGCCAGCAGGGCGTTCCCCAACACCGGGGAGCTGTTTTTT.

This clone was detected only a few times. The V call is TRBV4-1, the J call TRBJ1-2, with D tentatively TRBD1 (5 bases). CDR1 and CDR2 (germline): MGHRA, YSYEKL. The ends were cut back, 1 base at V and 2 bases at J, with 11 bases in the middle. The CDR3 loop spans 15 amino acids. CDR3 bases: TGCGCCAGCAGCCAAGTTTTCCGGGACAACTATGGCTACACCTTC. Protein sequence: CASSQVFRDNYGYTF.

This clone was seen only a few times. The J gene is TRBJ2-7, the V gene TRBV6-1; 8 bases match TRBD2. The germline gives CDR1 MNHNS, CDR2 SASEGT. The CDR3 length is 13 residues. V lost 10 bases and J lost 0; bases outside the gene matches: 5. The DNA of the CDR3 is TGTGCCAAAATAGCGGGACACTCCTACGAGCAGTACTTC. This sequence encodes CAKIAGHSYEQYF.

V gene TRBV27 combines with J gene TRBJ2-6; 11 nucleotides match TRBD1. Per germline, CDR1 MNHEY and CDR2 SMNVEV (reference sequence). The CDR3 totals 19 residues. Trimming at V came to 1 base and at J to 0 bases, leaving 5 bases not matched to a gene. In DNA, the CDR3 is TGTGCCAGCAGTTTATTCTGGACAGGGGGCCACTCTGGGGCCAACGTCCTGACTTTC. The encoded protein is CASSLFWTGGHSGANVLTF. Using reference TRBV27 and TRBJ2-6 for the parts outside the CDR3, the full variable domain is EAQVTQNPRYLITVTGKKLTVTCSQNMNHEYMSWYRQDPGLGLRQIYYSMNVEVTDKGDVPEGYKVSRKEKRNFPLILESPSPNQTSLYFCASSLFWTGGHSGANVLTFGAGSRLTVL.

The chain joins TRBV4-3 to TRBJ2-1; 9 bases are shared with TRBD2. Trimming removed 3 bases from V and 4 bases from J; junction bases left unmatched: 7. The CDR3 runs 16 residues. Germline assignment: CDR1 LGHNA and CDR2 YSLEER. The CDR3 nucleotides are TGCGCCAGCAGCCATGGACTAGCGAGGCTTTACAATGAGCAGTTCTTC. Translating it yields CASSHGLARLYNEQFF.

The chain links TRBV7-9 to TRBJ2-1; 12 positions agree with TRBD2. The CDR3 runs to 16 residues. Germline-derived CDR1 and CDR2 are SEHNR and FQNEAQ (reference sequence). V lost 2 bases and J lost 4; bases outside the gene matches: 3. The CDR3 DNA sequence: TGTGCCAGCAGCTTAACGGGACTAGCGGGTTACAATGAGCAGTTCTTC. It codes for CASSLTGLAGYNEQFF.